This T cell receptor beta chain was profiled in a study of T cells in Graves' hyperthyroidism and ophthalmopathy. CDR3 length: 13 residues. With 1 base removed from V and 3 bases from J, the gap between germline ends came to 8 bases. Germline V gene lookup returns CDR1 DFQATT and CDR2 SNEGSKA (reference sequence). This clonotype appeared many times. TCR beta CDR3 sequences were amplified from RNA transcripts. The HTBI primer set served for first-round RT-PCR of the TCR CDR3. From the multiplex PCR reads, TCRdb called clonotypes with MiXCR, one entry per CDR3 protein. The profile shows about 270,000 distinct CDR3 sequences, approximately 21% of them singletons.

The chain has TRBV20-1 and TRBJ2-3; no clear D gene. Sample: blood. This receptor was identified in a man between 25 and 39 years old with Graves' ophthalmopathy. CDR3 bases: TGCAGTGCTAGAGTCTCGTCTACAGATACGCAGTATTTT. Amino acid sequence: CSARVSSTDTQYF.